The 30 T cell receptor beta chains below all came from one sample that was sequenced in a study of blood T cells in healthy people across ages. Alongside a J-beta primer mix, a sample-barcoded 5' primer served in a second PCR lasting roughly 6 to 12 cycles. TCRdb itself ran the 5' RACE reads through MiXCR, one entry per CDR3 protein. The profile shows some 1,500,000 distinct CDR3 sequences, roughly 43% of them singletons. The sample taken for sequencing was blood. All receptors derive from a woman aged 18-35 years in good health.

The chain combines TRBV5-8 with TRBJ2-1, with 11 nucleotides matching TRBD2. This CDR3 is built from 17 residues. Germline loops: CDR1 SGHTS, CDR2 YDEGEE. V lost 4 bases and J lost 2; bases outside the gene matches: 8. The CDR3 coding sequence is TGTGCCAGCAGCCTCCCGACTAGCGGGGTTACCTACAATGAGCAGTTCTTC. Translated, it gives CASSLPTSGVTYNEQFF.

This clonotype was seen more than once but under ten times. The chain carries TRBV10-3 and TRBJ2-2; the D is unclear. Germline V lookup: CDR1 ENHRY, CDR2 SYGVKD. CDR3 size: 11 residues. Trimming removed 11 bases from V and 6 bases from J, with 10 bases in between. CDR3 loop: CAVRRSGELFF. The CDR3 bases are TGTGCCGTACGACGGTCCGGGGAGCTGTTTTTT.

This clonotype came up a few times. The chain links TRBV28 to TRBJ1-5, with no clear D. Trimming pared 1 base from V and 6 bases from J, leaving 7 bases between. The CDR3 totals 13 residues. Germline V gives CDR1 MDHEN, CDR2 SYDVKM. The CDR3 nucleotides are TGTGCCAGCAGTTTATATGGGTCTCAGCCCCAGCATTTT. Translation gives CASSLYGSQPQHF.

The chain couples TRBV5-1 to TRBJ2-2; D perhaps matches TRBD1 (5 bases). V lost 2 bases, J lost 7 bases, and 15 bases lay in between. The germline V gene encodes CDR1 SGHRS and CDR2 YFSETQ. CDR3 length: 15 amino acids. The CDR3 nucleotides read TGCGCCAGCAGCTTCAGGACACGGGCAAGCGGGGAGCTGTTTTTT. Its protein product is CASSFRTRASGELFF. Full variable domain (rest looked up from reference TRBV5-1 and TRBJ2-2): KAGVTQTPRYLIKTRGQQVTLSCSPISGHRSVSWYQQTPGQGLQFLFEYFSETQRNKGNFPGRFSGRQFSNSRSEMNVSTLELGDSALYLCASSFRTRASGELFFGEGSRLTVL.

The V and J genes are TRBV4-3 and TRBJ1-2, with 9 positions matching TRBD1. This CDR3 region has 17 residues. The ends lost 0 bases at V and 3 bases at J; junction bases unmatched: 8. The germline V gene has CDR1 LGHNA and CDR2 YSLEER. CDR3: CASSQDWTGAHHYGYTF. In DNA, the CDR3 is TGCGCCAGCAGCCAAGATTGGACAGGGGCTCATCACTATGGCTACACCTTC.

This clonotype occurred a few times. The rearrangement uses TRBV4-3 and TRBJ2-2; the match to TRBD2 covers 9 bases. With 3 bases clipped from V and 0 bases from J, the junction kept 2 bases outside the gene matches. CDR1 and CDR2 (germline): LGHNA, YSLEER. The CDR3 is made up of 16 amino acids. The CDR3 loop reads CASSHLAGPNTGELFF. The CDR3 DNA is TGCGCCAGCAGCCACCTAGCGGGGCCGAACACCGGGGAGCTGTTTTTT.

This chain connects TRBV9 to TRBJ2-1; 13 bases are a match to TRBD2. This CDR3 contains 17 residues. Losses at the gene ends were 4 bases for V and 5 bases for J; bases not matched to a gene: 9. Per the germline V gene, CDR1 is SGDLS and CDR2 is YYNGEE. The CDR3 here is CASSHRTSGSVDNEQFF. CDR3 coding DNA: TGTGCCAGCAGCCATAGGACTAGCGGGAGCGTGGACAATGAGCAGTTCTTC.

J is TRBJ2-5 and V is TRBV29-1, with 8 bases lining up with TRBD1. TRBJ2-7 matches the DNA end more closely, so the J call is doubtful. The CDR3 consists of 11 residues. Germline-derived CDR1 and CDR2 are SQVTM and ANQGSEA. CDR3 coding DNA: TGCAGCGTTGCGGACAGGGCCGAGCAGTACTTC. Translation gives CSVADRAEQYF.

The gene calls are TRBV5-1 and TRBJ1-1; unclear D gene. Germline lookup yields CDR1 SGHRS and CDR2 YFSETQ. The CDR3 covers 13 residues. V was shortened by 2 bases and J by 3 bases, with 8 bases between the two germline ends. The DNA for the CDR3 is TGCGCCAGCAGCTTTGACACATACACTGAAGCTTTCTTT. Its translation: CASSFDTYTEAFF.

This clonotype was found a few times. This rearrangement joins TRBV27 to TRBJ2-1, with D unclear. This CDR3 has 15 amino acids. Germline CDR1 MNHEY, CDR2 SMNVEV (reference sequence). V lost 2 bases and J lost 5, with 13 bases in between. The CDR3 DNA sequence: TGTGCCAGCAGTTTAGGCCTAGTCTCGAACAATGAGCAGTTCTTC. Translated: CASSLGLVSNNEQFF.

J is TRBJ2-7 and V is TRBV5-1, with 9 bases that match TRBD1. Germline loops: CDR1 SGHRS, CDR2 YFSETQ. Trimming cost V 5 bases and J 2 bases; bases outside gene matches: 11. CDR3 length: 16 amino acids. CDR3: CASSEWGDRAPYEQYF. DNA of the CDR3: TGCGCCAGCAGTGAATGGGGGGACAGGGCCCCCTACGAGCAGTACTTC.

This clonotype was picked up a small number of times. CDR3 bases: TGCAGTGCCAGACGCCGAACGGCGACGTTTGCTCCCGCGAATTGGGATACGCAGTATTTT. Encoded protein: CSARRRTATFAPANWDTQYF. V is TRBV20-1 and J is TRBJ2-3; D remains ambiguous. With 6 bases removed from V and 6 bases from J, the gap between germline ends came to 37 bases. Germline CDR1 reads DFQATT; CDR2 reads SNEGSKA (reference sequence). This CDR3 contains 20 residues.

This rearrangement joins TRBV7-3 to TRBJ2-5; D is undetermined. Trimming shortened V by 0 bases and J by 11 bases, and 13 bases separated the two germline ends. The CDR3 length is 13 residues. Per the germline V gene, CDR1 is SGHTA and CDR2 is FQGTGA. In DNA, the CDR3 is TGTGCCAGCAGCTTAACCTCTAGTCATGAGCAGTACTTC. Protein: CASSLTSSHEQYF.

The chain has TRBV20-1 and TRBJ2-3; 7 nucleotides line up with TRBD2. V shed 2 bases and J 2 bases; nucleotides not matched to a gene: 7. CDR1 and CDR2 from the germline V gene are DFQATT and SNEGSKA (reference sequence). This CDR3 is 15 amino acids long. The CDR3 bases are TGCAGTGCTAGATTGGGGGACTACCTCACAGATACGCAGTATTTT. Translation gives CSARLGDYLTDTQYF.

V usage is TRBV28 and J usage is TRBJ2-7; 12 bases are shared with TRBD2. The V gene end was trimmed by 8 bases and the J gene end by 2 bases; junction bases not matched to a gene: 7. The CDR3 contains 15 residues. Germline CDR1 is MDHEN and CDR2 is SYDVKM. The CDR3 sequence is CASRGTSGSPYEQYF. The CDR3 DNA is TGTGCCAGCCGAGGGACTAGCGGGTCCCCCTACGAGCAGTACTTC.

The chain uses TRBV28 and TRBJ2-4; 9 nucleotides match TRBD1. The DNA matches TRBJ2-7 better at its end, which makes the J call doubtful. The CDR3 has 15 residues. The germline CDR1 and CDR2 sequences are MDHEN and SYDVKM. Written as DNA, the CDR3 is TGTGCCAGCGGAAGCCCCGGGACAGGGTTCCACGAGCAGTACTTC. Encoded protein: CASGSPGTGFHEQYF.

The V gene is TRBV20-1, the J gene TRBJ2-4; TRBD2 might be the D (5 bases). The CDR3 is 15 residues long. With 5 bases removed from V and 3 bases from J, the gap between germline ends came to 17 bases. CDR1 is DFQATT, CDR2 SNEGSKA, per germline (reference sequence). The CDR3 region has the DNA TGCAGTGCTGACCGTCCCGGGGAAAACAAAAACATTCAGTACTTC. Protein sequence: CSADRPGENKNIQYF.

This clonotype was detected only a few times. The chain joins TRBV15 to TRBJ2-7; 7 nucleotides line up with TRBD2. Germline V CDR1 and CDR2: LNHNV, YYDKDF (reference sequence). The V and J ends lost 3 bases and 1 base, in that order; junction bases with no gene match: 3. The CDR3 runs 14 residues. In nucleotides, the CDR3 is TGTGCCACCAGCAGTCGGGGACTATCCTACGAGCAGTACTTC. This translates into CATSSRGLSYEQYF.

Note on this clonotype: One end of the junction does not line up with germline, which may come from a read error. The chain employs TRBV28 and TRBJ2-1; 8 bases match TRBD1. The CDR3 is made up of 13 amino acids. Per germline, CDR1 MDHEN and CDR2 SYDVKM. The CDR3 here is CAGSLNRGNEQFF. The DNA for the CDR3 is TGTGCCGGCAGTTTAAACAGGGGGAATGAGCAGTTCTTC.

The rearrangement uses TRBV6-1 and TRBJ1-2; D unresolved. This CDR3 region has 15 residues. Per the germline V gene, CDR1 is MNHNS and CDR2 is SASEGT. V was pared by 2 bases and J by 2 bases, with 12 bases between. As DNA, the CDR3 is TGTGCCAGCAGTGAATGGAACACCCCCAACTATGGCTACACCTTC. Residues: CASSEWNTPNYGYTF.

This chain joins TRBV7-2 and TRBJ2-1; D gene ambiguous. CDR1 and CDR2 from the germline V gene are SGHTA and FQGNSA. CDR3 length: 14 residues. V was clipped by 5 bases and J by 5 bases, with 13 bases between them. In DNA form, the CDR3 reads TGTGCCAGCAGCACAGCTAGTGCTAACAATGAGCAGTTCTTC. Translating it yields CASSTASANNEQFF. The whole variable domain, remainder taken from reference TRBV7-2 and TRBJ2-1, is GAGVSQSPSNKVTEKGKDVELRCDPISGHTALYWYRQSLGQGLEFLIYFQGNSAPDKSGLPSDRFSAERTGGSVSTLTIQRTQQEDSAVYLCASSTASANNEQFFGPGTRLTVL.

This rearrangement joins TRBV20-1 to TRBJ1-1, with D tentatively TRBD1 (6 bases). Germline V gene data show CDR1 as DFQATT and CDR2 as SNEGSKA (reference sequence). V was shortened by 2 bases and J by 4 bases, with 8 bases between the two germline ends. CDR3 size: 12 residues. DNA for the CDR3: TGCAGTGCTAGATCAGGGGCCACTGAAGCTTTCTTT. Translation: CSARSGATEAFF.

As to this clonotype: One junction end does not reproduce the germline sequence, and a read error may be involved. The rearrangement uses TRBV5-1 and TRBJ1-2; tentatively, D is TRBD1 (5 bases). The V gene's germline CDR1 is SGHRS and CDR2 YFSETQ. The CDR3 loop spans 12 amino acids. CDR3 sequence: CARSPDSYGYTF. The CDR3 nucleotides are TGCGCCCGCAGCCCTGACAGCTATGGCTACACCTTC.

The chain has TRBV4-2 and TRBJ1-6; D gene ambiguous. The CDR3 contains 15 residues. Trimming left V 0 bases short and J 10 bases short, with 13 bases between. CDR1 LGHNA and CDR2 YNFKEQ come from the germline V gene. The CDR3 is CASSQDELGGSPLHF. The CDR3 DNA reads as TGTGCCAGCAGCCAAGATGAATTGGGAGGATCACCCCTCCACTTT.

This clonotype was seen at least ten times. V and J are TRBV25-1 and TRBJ2-2; 9 nucleotides agree with TRBD1. The CDR3 runs 16 residues. Germline V gives CDR1 MGHDK, CDR2 SYGVNS. After removal of 3 bases from V and 4 bases from J, the junction contained 6 bases not matched to a gene. The CDR3 spells CASSDQQGAGTGELFF. CDR3 coding DNA: TGTGCCAGCAGTGACCAACAGGGGGCTGGCACCGGGGAGCTGTTTTTT.

This clonotype showed up just a few times. The V and J genes are TRBV29-1 and TRBJ2-5, with no clear D. The CDR3 consists of 13 residues. The V gene's germline CDR1 is SQVTM and CDR2 ANQGSEA. Deletions cut 6 bases from V and 11 bases from J, with 22 bases between. CDR3 sequence (DNA): TGCAGCGTCGACGACTCGATGTACAATGAGCAGTACTTC. It codes for CSVDDSMYNEQYF.

J is TRBJ1-6 and V is TRBV7-2, with no clear D. Trimming took off 0 bases at V and 9 bases at J, with 12 bases between the two ends. Per germline, CDR1 SGHTA and CDR2 FQGNSA. The CDR3 extends over 15 amino acids. CDR3 sequence reads: CASSLALQISSPLHF. Here the CDR3 DNA reads TGTGCCAGCAGCTTAGCGCTCCAAATATCTTCACCCCTCCACTTT.

The gene calls are TRBV5-5 and TRBJ2-1, with 8 bases matching TRBD2. The V gene end was trimmed by 2 bases and the J gene end by 4 bases; junction bases not matched to a gene: 5. Germline values: CDR1 SGHKS, CDR2 YYEKEE (reference sequence). CDR3 size: 15 residues. The CDR3 sequence is CASSLLLAEYNEQFF. Here the CDR3 DNA reads TGTGCCAGCAGCTTATTACTAGCGGAATACAATGAGCAGTTCTTC.

The J gene is TRBJ1-4, the V gene TRBV5-1; possibly TRBD1 for D (6 bases). Germline CDR1 is SGHRS and CDR2 is YFSETQ. This CDR3 has 13 residues. V lost 7 bases to trimming and J lost 2 bases, with 9 bases between them. The CDR3 spells CASGRGTNEKLFF. The CDR3 DNA reads as TGCGCCAGCGGTAGGGGGACTAATGAAAAACTGTTTTTT.

About this clonotype itself: A junction boundary mismatches the germline segment, possibly from a read error. The chain uses TRBV9 and TRBJ2-1; 12 bases fit TRBD2. The CDR3 covers 21 residues. The germline CDR1 and CDR2 sequences are SGDLS and YYNGEE. The CDR3 is CAGSGSPLGASGGGSYNEQFF. The CDR3 DNA is TGTGCCGGCAGCGGATCCCCCCTCGGGGCTAGCGGGGGGGGATCCTACAATGAGCAGTTCTTC.